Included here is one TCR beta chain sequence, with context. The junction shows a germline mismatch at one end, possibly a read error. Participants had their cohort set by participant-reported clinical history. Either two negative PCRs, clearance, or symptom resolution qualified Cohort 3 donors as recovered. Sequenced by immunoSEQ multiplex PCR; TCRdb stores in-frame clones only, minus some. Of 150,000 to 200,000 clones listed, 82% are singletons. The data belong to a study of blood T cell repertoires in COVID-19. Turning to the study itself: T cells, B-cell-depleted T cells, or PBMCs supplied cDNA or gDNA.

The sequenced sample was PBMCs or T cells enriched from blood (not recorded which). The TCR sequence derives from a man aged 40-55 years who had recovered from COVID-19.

The CDR3 sequence: CASSDSRQGNKAFF. CDR3 DNA sequence: TGTGCCAGCAGTGACTCCCGACAGGGGAACAAAGCTTTCTTT. This chain connects TRBV6-5 to TRBJ1-1, with 8 bases identical to TRBD1. Looked up from germline, CDR1 is MNHEY and CDR2 is SVGAGI. The CDR3 contains 14 residues.